This T cell receptor beta chain appears in the sequencing data of a study of blood T cell repertoires in COVID-19. Study-level information: Sample material is recorded as cDNA or gDNA derived from T cells, B-cell-depleted T cells, or PBMCs.

TCRdb's copy holds only in-frame clones and misses some; the assay was immunoSEQ multiplex PCR. This sample has about 28,000 clones, with roughly 70% found just once. The CDR3 consists of 12 residues. CDR1 and CDR2 (germline): SGHRS, YFSETQ. V dropped 5 bases and J dropped 7 bases, with 12 bases sitting between them. The specimen was peripheral blood. This receptor was taken from a boy aged 2 to 10 with active or convalescent COVID-19. This sequence joins TRBV5-1 and TRBJ1-1, with a possible D match to TRBD1 (6 bases). The CDR3 region is CASRGGTNEAFF. In DNA form, the CDR3 reads TGCGCCAGCAGGGGGGGGACAAATGAAGCTTTCTTT.